These T cell receptor beta chains were read from a single sample in a study of T cell responses to AZD1222 COVID-19 vaccine. The table came from immunoSEQ multiplex PCR; TCRdb's copy has only in-frame clones and leaves some out. The sample lists 130,000 or so clones, around 83% occurring once. This material consisted of peripheral blood, taken 28 days after the second AZD1222 dose. The receptors stem from an adult who received the AZD1222 COVID-19 vaccine. Both conserved end residues are part of each CDR3. The order of the fields is clone size, V gene, D gene, J gene, CDR3 DNA, CDR3 protein. The D gene is left open where the match is weak. Rows give clone size only sometimes, using once, few, many, or a class for an expanded clone.

>-|TRBV14|-|TRBJ1-3
TGTGCCAGCAGCCAAATCGGGGGATACGGAAACACCATATATTTT
CASSQIGGYGNTIYF
>-|TRBV5-4|-|TRBJ2-1
TGTGCCAGCAGCTTGGAACAGAGACAGGTGAATGAGCAGTTCTTC
CASSLEQRQVNEQFF
>-|TRBV5-1|-|TRBJ2-4
TGCGCCAGCAGCTCTGGGTCCCCGGGAAACATTCAGTACTTC
CASSSGSPGNIQYF
>-|TRBV7-8|-|TRBJ1-5
TGTGCCAGCAGCTTAGGCCGGATAAATCAGCCCCAGCATTTT
CASSLGRINQPQHF
>-|TRBV7-2|-|TRBJ1-4
TGTGCCAGCGGGGGTCCAACTAATGAAAAACTGTTTTTT
CASGGPTNEKLFF
>-|TRBV6-4|-|TRBJ1-1
TGTGCCAGCAGTGACAAGCCTAACACTGAAGCTTTCTTT
CASSDKPNTEAFF
>few|TRBV4-2|TRBD1|TRBJ2-6
TGTGCCAGCAGCCGACAGGGGAGCTCTGGGGCCAACGTCCTGACTTTC
CASSRQGSSGANVLTF
>-|TRBV2|-|TRBJ2-5
TGTGCCAGCGCTGAGCAGGAGGGGCGGAGGGAGACCCAGTACTTC
CASAEQEGRRETQYF
>-|TRBV11-2|-|TRBJ2-5
TGTGCCAGCAGCTATACGGGACTTACCCAAGAGACCCAGTACTTC
CASSYTGLTQETQYF
>-|TRBV2|-|TRBJ1-2
TGTGCCAGCAGTGTAGGGAACAGGGGCTACACCTTC
CASSVGNRGYTF
>-|TRBV2|TRBD1|TRBJ1-2
TGTGCCAGCAGGGGGACAGGTTTTAACTATGGCTACACCTTC
CASRGTGFNYGYTF
>once|TRBV9|-|TRBJ2-5
TGTGCCAGCAGCGTAGCTGGGTCCATGGGAGAGACCCAGTACTTC
CASSVAGSMGETQYF
>-|TRBV6-5|-|TRBJ1-3
TGTGCCAGCGGACCGGTATCTGGAAACACCATATATTTT
CASGPVSGNTIYF
>-|TRBV29-1|-|TRBJ1-5
TGCAGCGCCGAGAGTCAGCCCCAGCATTTT
CSAESQPQHF
>once|TRBV5-4|-|TRBJ2-1
TGTGCCAGCGGATCGGGGGCCGATTTAGGTGAGCAGTTCTTC
CASGSGADLGEQFF
>-|TRBV7-2|TRBD1|TRBJ1-4
TGTGCCAGCAGCAGCAGGACAGGGGGCGATGAAAAACTGTTTTTT
CASSSRTGGDEKLFF
>-|TRBV19|-|TRBJ1-3
TGTGCCAGCAGGGACGGCTCTGGAAACACCATATATTTT
CASRDGSGNTIYF
>-|TRBV7-8|-|TRBJ1-6
TGTGCCAGCAGAGCCGGGACGGGTAATTCACCCCTCCACTTT
CASRAGTGNSPLHF
>-|TRBV5-1|TRBD1|TRBJ2-1
TGCGCCAGCAGCTCCCGGACAGGGAAAGAGCAGTTCTTC
CASSSRTGKEQFF
>once|TRBV19|-|TRBJ1-5
TGTGCCAGTAGGGGGGATAATCAGCCCCAGCATTTT
CASRGDNQPQHF
>-|TRBV7-2|-|TRBJ2-4
TGTGCCAGCAGCTTAGATTCTGGGGACATTCAGTACTTC
CASSLDSGDIQYF
>-|TRBV6-2/TRBV6-3|-|TRBJ2-2
TGTGCCAGCAGTTACGTTGGGGGCGACACCGGGGAGCTGTTTTTT
CASSYVGGDTGELFF
>-|TRBV4-1|-|TRBJ1-6
TGCGCCAGCAGCCAAGGTCTGGGGAGCTCCTATAATTCACCCCTCCACTTT
CASSQGLGSSYNSPLHF
>-|TRBV18|TRBD1|TRBJ1-4
TGTGCCAGCTCCGGACAGGGAAGTAGGAAACTGTTTTTT
CASSGQGSRKLFF
>-|TRBV28|-|TRBJ1-1
TGTGCCAGCAGTTTGCTCGGGACCCAAGCTTTCTTT
CASSLLGTQAFF
>-|TRBV5-1|-|TRBJ2-7
TGCGCCAGCAGCCCAATAGGCGGGGACGGCGAGCAGTACTTC
CASSPIGGDGEQYF
>few|TRBV20-1|-|TRBJ2-7
TGCAGTGCTAGTATAGGGAACGGGGTTTACGAGCAGTACTTC
CSASIGNGVYEQYF
>-|TRBV6-5|TRBD1|TRBJ1-5
TGTGCCAGCAGGGGACAGGGGGCCGATCAGCCCCAGCATTTT
CASRGQGADQPQHF
>-|TRBV6-5|TRBD1|TRBJ2-7
TGTGCCAGCAGTTACATAGCCAGGGGGCTCTTGTACGAGCAGTACTTC
CASSYIARGLLYEQYF
>-|TRBV10-3|TRBD1|TRBJ1-5
TGTGCCATCAGTGAGTCGGGGGACAGAAGCAATCAGCCCCAGCATTTT
CAISESGDRSNQPQHF
>-|TRBV11-3|-|TRBJ1-1
TGTGCCAGCAGCTTAGACCGAGACGGAGACACTGAAGCTTTCTTT
CASSLDRDGDTEAFF
>-|TRBV10-3|-|TRBJ1-3
TGTGCCATCAGTGAACAGGCGGGCAACACCATATATTTT
CAISEQAGNTIYF
>-|TRBV7-2|TRBD2|TRBJ2-7
TGTGCCAGCAGCAAAGGGCGGGGGGACGCCCTTAGCTCCTACGAGCAGTACTTC
CASSKGRGDALSSYEQYF
>-|TRBV4-2|-|TRBJ2-2
TGTGCCAGTCTCGCAGGGGGGAAGGGGGACACCGGGGAGCTGTTTTTT
CASLAGGKGDTGELFF
>-|TRBV7-2|-|TRBJ1-2
TGTGCCAGCAGCTTAGATCCCAGGGGTAGCTACACCTTC
CASSLDPRGSYTF